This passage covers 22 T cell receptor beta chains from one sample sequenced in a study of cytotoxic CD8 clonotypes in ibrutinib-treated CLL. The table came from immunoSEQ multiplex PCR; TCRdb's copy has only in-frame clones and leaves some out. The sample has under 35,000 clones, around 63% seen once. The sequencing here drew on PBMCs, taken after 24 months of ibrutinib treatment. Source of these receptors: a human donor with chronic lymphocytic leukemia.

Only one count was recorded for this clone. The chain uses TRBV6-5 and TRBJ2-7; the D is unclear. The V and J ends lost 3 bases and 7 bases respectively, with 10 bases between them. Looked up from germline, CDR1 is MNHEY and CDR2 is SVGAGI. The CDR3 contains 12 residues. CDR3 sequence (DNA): TGTGCCAGCAGTTATACCGGACGGGAGCAGTACTTC. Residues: CASSYTGREQYF.

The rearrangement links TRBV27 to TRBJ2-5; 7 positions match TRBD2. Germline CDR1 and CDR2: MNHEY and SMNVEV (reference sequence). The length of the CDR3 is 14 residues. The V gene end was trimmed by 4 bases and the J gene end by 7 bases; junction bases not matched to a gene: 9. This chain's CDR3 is CASSSRAGRGTQYF. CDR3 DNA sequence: TGTGCCAGCAGTTCTCGCGCAGGGAGGGGGACCCAGTACTTC.

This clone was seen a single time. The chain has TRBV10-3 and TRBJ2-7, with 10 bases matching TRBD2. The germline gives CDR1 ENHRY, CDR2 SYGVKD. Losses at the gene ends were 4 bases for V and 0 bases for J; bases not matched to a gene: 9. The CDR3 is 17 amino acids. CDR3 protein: CAISGRLAGFNSYEQYF. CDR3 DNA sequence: TGTGCCATCAGTGGCCGACTAGCGGGCTTCAACTCCTACGAGCAGTACTTC.

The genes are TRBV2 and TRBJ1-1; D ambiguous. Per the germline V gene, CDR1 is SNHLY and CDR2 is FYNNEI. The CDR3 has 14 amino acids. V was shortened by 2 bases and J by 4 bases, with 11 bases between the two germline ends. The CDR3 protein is CASSERRASTEAFF. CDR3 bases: TGTGCCAGCAGTGAAAGGAGAGCGAGCACTGAAGCTTTCTTT.

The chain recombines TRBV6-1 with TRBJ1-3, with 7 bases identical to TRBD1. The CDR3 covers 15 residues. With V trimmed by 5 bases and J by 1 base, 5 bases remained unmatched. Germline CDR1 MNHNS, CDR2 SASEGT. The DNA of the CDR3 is TGTGCCAGCAGTAGACAGGGTACATCTGGAAACACCATATATTTT. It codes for CASSRQGTSGNTIYF.

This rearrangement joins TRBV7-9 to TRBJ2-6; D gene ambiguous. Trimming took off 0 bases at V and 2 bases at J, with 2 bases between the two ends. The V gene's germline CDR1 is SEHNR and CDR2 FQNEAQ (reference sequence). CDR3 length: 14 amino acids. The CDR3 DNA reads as TGTGCCAGCAGCTTAGCTCCTGGGGCCAACGTCCTGACTTTC. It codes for CASSLAPGANVLTF.

The CDR3 DNA follows: TGTGCCAGCTACCGGGGCCTTAACACTGAAGCTTTCTTT. It yields the protein CASYRGLNTEAFF. The chain is built from TRBV6-5 and TRBJ1-1, with D tentatively TRBD1 (5 bases). The CDR3 loop spans 13 amino acids. CDR1 is MNHEY, CDR2 SVGAGI, per germline. Trimming removed 8 bases from V and 2 bases from J, with 12 bases in between.

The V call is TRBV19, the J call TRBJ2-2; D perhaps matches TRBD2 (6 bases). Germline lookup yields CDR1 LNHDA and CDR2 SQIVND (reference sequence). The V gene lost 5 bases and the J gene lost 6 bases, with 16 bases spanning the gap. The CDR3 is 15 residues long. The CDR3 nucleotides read TGTGCCAGTAGTGCCACGACCGGAGGGTCCGGGGAGCTGTTTTTT. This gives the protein CASSATTGGSGELFF. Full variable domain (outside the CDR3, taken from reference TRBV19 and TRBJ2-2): DGGITQSPKYLFRKEGQNVTLSCEQNLNHDAMYWYRQDPGQGLRLIYYSQIVNDFQKGDIAEGYSVSREKKESFPLTVTSAQKNPTAFYLCASSATTGGSGELFFGEGSRLTVL.

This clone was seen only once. CDR3 residues: CASSSRGGQGTDTQYF. For the CDR3, the DNA is TGTGCCAGCAGCTCCCGCGGGGGGCAAGGCACAGATACGCAGTATTTT. The chain uses TRBV11-3 and TRBJ2-3, with 8 bases identical to TRBD2. V lost 4 bases to trimming and J lost 1 base; unmatched junction nucleotides: 7. Germline V gene data show CDR1 as SGHNT and CDR2 as YENEEA. This CDR3 comprises 16 residues.

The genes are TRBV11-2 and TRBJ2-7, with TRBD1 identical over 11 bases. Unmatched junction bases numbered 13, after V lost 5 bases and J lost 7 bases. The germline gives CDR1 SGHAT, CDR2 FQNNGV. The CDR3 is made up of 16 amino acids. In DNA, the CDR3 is TGTGCCAGCAGCGTCGCCGGGACAGGGGGTATGTGGGAGCAGTACTTC. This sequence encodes CASSVAGTGGMWEQYF.

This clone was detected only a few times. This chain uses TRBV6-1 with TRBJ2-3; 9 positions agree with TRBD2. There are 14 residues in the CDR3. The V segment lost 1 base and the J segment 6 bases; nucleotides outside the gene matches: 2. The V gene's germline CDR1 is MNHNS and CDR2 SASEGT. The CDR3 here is CASSEGTSADTQYF. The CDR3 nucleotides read TGTGCCAGCAGTGAAGGGACTAGCGCGGATACGCAGTATTTT.

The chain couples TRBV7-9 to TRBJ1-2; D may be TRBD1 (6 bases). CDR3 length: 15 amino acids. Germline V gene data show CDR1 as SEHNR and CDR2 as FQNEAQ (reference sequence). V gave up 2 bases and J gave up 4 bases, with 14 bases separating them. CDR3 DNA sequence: TGTGCCAGCAGCTTAATGTCCAGGGGAGCCTATGGCTACACCTTC. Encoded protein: CASSLMSRGAYGYTF.

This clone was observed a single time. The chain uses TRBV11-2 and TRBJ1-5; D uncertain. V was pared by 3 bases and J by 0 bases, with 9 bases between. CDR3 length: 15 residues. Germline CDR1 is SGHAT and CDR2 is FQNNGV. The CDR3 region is CASSLSGRSNQPQHF. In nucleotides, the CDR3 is TGTGCCAGCAGCTTGAGCGGGCGTAGCAATCAGCCCCAGCATTTT.

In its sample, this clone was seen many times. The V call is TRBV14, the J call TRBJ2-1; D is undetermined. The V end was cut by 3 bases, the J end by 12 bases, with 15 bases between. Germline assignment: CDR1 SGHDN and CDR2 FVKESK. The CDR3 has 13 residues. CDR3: CASSQSPGGVQFF. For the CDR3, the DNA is TGTGCCAGCAGCCAGTCCCCTGGCGGAGTGCAGTTCTTC.

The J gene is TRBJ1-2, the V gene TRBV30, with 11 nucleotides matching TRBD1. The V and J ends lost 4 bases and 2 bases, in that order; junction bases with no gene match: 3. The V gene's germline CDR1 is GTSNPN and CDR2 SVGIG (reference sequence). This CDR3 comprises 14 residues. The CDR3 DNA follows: TGTGCCTGGACGGGACAGGGGGGGAACTATGGCTACACCTTC. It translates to CAWTGQGGNYGYTF. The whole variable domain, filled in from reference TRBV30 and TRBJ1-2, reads SQTIHQWPATLVQPVGSPLSLECTVEGTSNPNLYWYRQAAGRGLQLLFYSVGIGQISSEVPQNLSASRPQDRQFILSSKKLLLSDSGFYLCAWTGQGGNYGYTFGSGTRLTVV.

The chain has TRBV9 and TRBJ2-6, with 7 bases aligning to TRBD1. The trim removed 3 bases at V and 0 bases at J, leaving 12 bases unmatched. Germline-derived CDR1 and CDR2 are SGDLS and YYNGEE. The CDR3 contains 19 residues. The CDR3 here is CASSAAGTARSSGANVLTF. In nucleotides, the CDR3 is TGTGCCAGCAGCGCCGCCGGGACAGCCCGTAGCTCTGGGGCCAACGTCCTGACTTTC.

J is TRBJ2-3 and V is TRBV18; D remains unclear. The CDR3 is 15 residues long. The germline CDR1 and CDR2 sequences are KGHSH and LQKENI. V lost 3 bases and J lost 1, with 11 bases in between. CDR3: CASSPGSPRTDTQYF. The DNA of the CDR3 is TGTGCCAGCTCACCTGGGTCCCCTCGCACAGATACGCAGTATTTT.

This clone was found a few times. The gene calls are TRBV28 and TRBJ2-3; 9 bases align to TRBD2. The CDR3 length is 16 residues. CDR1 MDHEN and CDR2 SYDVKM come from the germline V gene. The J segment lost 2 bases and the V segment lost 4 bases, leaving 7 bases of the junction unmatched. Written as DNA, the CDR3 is TGTGCCAGCAGTTCCCCTGAGCGGGGGGTCACAGATACGCAGTATTTT. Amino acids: CASSSPERGVTDTQYF.

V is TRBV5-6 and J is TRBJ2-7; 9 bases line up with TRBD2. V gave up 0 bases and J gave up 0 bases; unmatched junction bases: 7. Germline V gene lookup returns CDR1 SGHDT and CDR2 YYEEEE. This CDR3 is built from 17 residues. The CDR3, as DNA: TGTGCCAGCAGCTTGGGGCTAGCGGGGATTCTCTCCTACGAGCAGTACTTC. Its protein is CASSLGLAGILSYEQYF.

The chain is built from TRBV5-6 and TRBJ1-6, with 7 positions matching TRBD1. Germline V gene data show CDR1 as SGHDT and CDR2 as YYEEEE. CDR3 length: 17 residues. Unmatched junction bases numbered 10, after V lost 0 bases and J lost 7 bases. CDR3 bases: TGTGCCAGCAGCTTGGTGGTGTGGGACAGCGAAAATTCACCCCTCCACTTT. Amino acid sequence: CASSLVVWDSENSPLHF.

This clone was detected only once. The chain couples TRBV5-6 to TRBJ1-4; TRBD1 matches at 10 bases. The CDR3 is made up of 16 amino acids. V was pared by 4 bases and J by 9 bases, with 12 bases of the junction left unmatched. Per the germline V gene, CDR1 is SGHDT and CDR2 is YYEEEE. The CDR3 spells CASSTSGQGRRKKLFF. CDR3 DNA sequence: TGTGCCAGCAGCACCTCGGGACAGGGGAGGAGGAAAAAACTGTTTTTT.

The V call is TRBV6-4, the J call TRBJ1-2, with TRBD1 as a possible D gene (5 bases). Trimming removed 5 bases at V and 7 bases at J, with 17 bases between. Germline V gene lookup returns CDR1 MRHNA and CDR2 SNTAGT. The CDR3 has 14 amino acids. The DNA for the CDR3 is TGTGCCAGCAGTTTGACGTCCGCAGGGAGTGGCTACACCTTC. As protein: CASSLTSAGSGYTF.